Presented here are 9 T cell receptor beta chains from one specimen sequenced in a study of cytomegalovirus exposure and HLA in healthy donors. PCR used 60 Vbeta primers and 13 Jbeta primers. Sequenced by immunoSEQ multiplex PCR; TCRdb stores in-frame clones only, minus some. The sample holds about 130,000 clones, approximately 80% seen once. The specimen sequenced was PBMCs. These TCRs come from a boy between 2 and 10 years old in good health and CMV-seronegative.

This chain joins TRBV11-2 and TRBJ2-5, with 15 bases lining up with TRBD2. This CDR3 region has 18 residues. With V trimmed by 3 bases and J by 2 bases, 7 bases remained unmatched. The germline gives CDR1 SGHAT, CDR2 FQNNGV. CDR3 amino acids: CASSLESGLAGGQETQYF. In nucleotides, the CDR3 is TGTGCCAGCAGCTTGGAATCGGGACTAGCGGGGGGTCAAGAGACCCAGTACTTC. The whole variable domain, remainder taken from reference TRBV11-2 and TRBJ2-5, is EAGVAQSPRYKIIEKRQSVAFWCNPISGHATLYWYQQILGQGPKLLIQFQNNGVVDDSQLPKDRFSAERLKGVDSTLKIQPAKLEDSAVYLCASSLESGLAGGQETQYFGPGTRLLVL.

This chain joins TRBV13 and TRBJ1-1; D gene unclear. CDR1 PRHDT and CDR2 FYEKMQ come from the germline V gene (reference sequence). V was shortened by 5 bases and J by 0 bases, with 7 bases between the two germline ends. The CDR3 covers 13 residues. This CDR3 reads CASSPRMNTEAFF. CDR3 sequence (DNA): TGTGCCAGCAGCCCGCGGATGAACACTGAAGCTTTCTTT.

Here the CDR3 DNA reads TGTGCCAGCAGCTGGAGGGACGGCTCCTACGAGCAGTACTTC. It codes for CASSWRDGSYEQYF. The chain has TRBV7-2 and TRBJ2-7; a possible D gene is TRBD2 (6 bases). Per germline, CDR1 SGHTA and CDR2 FQGNSA. V lost 4 bases and J lost 0, with 10 bases in between. CDR3 length equals 14 residues. The variable domain in full, completed from reference TRBV7-2 and TRBJ2-7, reads GAGVSQSPSNKVTEKGKDVELRCDPISGHTALYWYRQSLGQGLEFLIYFQGNSAPDKSGLPSDRFSAERTGGSVSTLTIQRTQQEDSAVYLCASSWRDGSYEQYFGPGTRLTVT.

This CDR3 reads CASSSSPGLRSTDTQYF. CDR3 bases: TGTGCCAGCAGCTCCTCCCCGGGACTCCGATCCACAGATACGCAGTATTTT. The chain uses TRBV7-6 and TRBJ2-3, with D possibly matching TRBD2 (6 bases). Trimming removed 4 bases from V and 2 bases from J, with 19 bases in between. The V gene's germline CDR1 is SGHVS and CDR2 FNYEAQ. The CDR3 spans 17 residues.

Written as DNA, the CDR3 is TGCGCCAGCAGCCTAGGTGGGCGCAACACTGAAGCTTTCTTT. This codes for CASSLGGRNTEAFF. V usage is TRBV4-1 and J usage is TRBJ1-1; D remains ambiguous. V lost 4 bases and J lost 2, with 11 bases in between. CDR1 MGHRA and CDR2 YSYEKL come from the germline V gene. This CDR3 has 14 residues.

This sequence joins TRBV6-5 and TRBJ1-1; 9 bases are shared with TRBD1. V was pared by 4 bases and J by 0 bases, with 6 bases of the junction left unmatched. Germline lookup yields CDR1 MNHEY and CDR2 SVGAGI. The CDR3 covers 16 residues. The CDR3 DNA reads as TGTGCCAGCAGTTCAAACAGGGGGCCCATGAACACTGAAGCTTTCTTT. Translating it yields CASSSNRGPMNTEAFF.

The gene calls are TRBV5-4 and TRBJ2-7; the match to TRBD1 covers 8 bases. The length of the CDR3 is 15 residues. V lost 1 base and J lost 0; bases outside the gene matches: 3. Per germline, CDR1 SGHNT and CDR2 YYREEE (reference sequence). CDR3 in DNA: TGTGCCAGCAGCTTGATTGACAGGGGCTCCTACGAGCAGTACTTC. This encodes CASSLIDRGSYEQYF.

The chain combines TRBV7-2 with TRBJ1-1; possibly TRBD1 for D (6 bases). The germline V gene encodes CDR1 SGHTA and CDR2 FQGNSA. V was shortened by 1 base and J by 10 bases, with 10 bases between the two germline ends. The CDR3 contains 12 residues. The CDR3 DNA follows: TGTGCCAGCAGCTTAGGGGGGCGAGGAGCTTTCTTT. This translates into CASSLGGRGAFF.

The V call is TRBV5-8, the J call TRBJ1-1; the D is unclear. CDR1 and CDR2 from the germline V gene are SGHTS and YDEGEE. V was pared by 2 bases and J by 5 bases, with 13 bases between. The CDR3 contains 14 residues. The CDR3 DNA sequence: TGTGCCAGCAGCTTAGGACTCTTGGGGACTGAAGCTTTCTTT. Encoded protein: CASSLGLLGTEAFF.